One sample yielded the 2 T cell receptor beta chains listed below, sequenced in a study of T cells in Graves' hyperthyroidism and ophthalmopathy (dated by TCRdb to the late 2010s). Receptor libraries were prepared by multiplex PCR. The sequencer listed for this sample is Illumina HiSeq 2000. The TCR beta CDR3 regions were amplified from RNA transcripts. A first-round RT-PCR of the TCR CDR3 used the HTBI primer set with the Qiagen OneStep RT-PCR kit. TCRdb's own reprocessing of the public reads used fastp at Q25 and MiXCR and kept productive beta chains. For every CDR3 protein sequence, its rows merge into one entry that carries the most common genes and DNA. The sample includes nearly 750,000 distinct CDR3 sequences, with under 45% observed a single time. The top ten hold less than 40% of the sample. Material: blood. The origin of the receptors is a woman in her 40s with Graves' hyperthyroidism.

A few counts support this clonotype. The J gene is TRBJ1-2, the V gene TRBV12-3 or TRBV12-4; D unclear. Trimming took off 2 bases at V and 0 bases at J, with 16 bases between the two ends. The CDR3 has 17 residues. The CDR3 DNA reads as TGTGCCAGCAGTTTACAGACACATAAGACACCTAACTATGGCTACACCTTC. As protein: CASSLQTHKTPNYGYTF.

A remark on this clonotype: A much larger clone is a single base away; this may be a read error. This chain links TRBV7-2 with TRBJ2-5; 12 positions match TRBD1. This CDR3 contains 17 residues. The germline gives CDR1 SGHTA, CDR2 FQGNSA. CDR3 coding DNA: TGTGCCAGCAGCACTTGGGGGACAGGGGGCTTACAGGGGACCCGGTACTTC. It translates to CASSTWGTGGLQGTRYF.